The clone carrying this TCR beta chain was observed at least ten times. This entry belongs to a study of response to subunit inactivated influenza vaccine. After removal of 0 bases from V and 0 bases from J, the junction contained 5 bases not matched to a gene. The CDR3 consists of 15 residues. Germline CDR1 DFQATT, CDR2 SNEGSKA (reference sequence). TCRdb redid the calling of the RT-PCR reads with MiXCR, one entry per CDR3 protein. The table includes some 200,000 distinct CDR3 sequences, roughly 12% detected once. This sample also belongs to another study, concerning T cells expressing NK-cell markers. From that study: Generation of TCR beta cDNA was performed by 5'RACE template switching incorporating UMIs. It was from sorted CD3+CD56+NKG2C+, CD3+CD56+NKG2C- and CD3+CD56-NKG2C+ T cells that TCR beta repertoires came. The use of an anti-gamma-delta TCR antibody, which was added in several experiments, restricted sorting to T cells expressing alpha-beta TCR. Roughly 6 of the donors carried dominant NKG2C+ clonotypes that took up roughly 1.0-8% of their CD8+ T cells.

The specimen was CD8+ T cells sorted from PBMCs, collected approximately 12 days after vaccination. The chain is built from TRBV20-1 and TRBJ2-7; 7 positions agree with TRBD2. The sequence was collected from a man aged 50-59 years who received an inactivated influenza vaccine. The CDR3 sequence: CSAREGGGFSYEQYF. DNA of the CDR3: TGCAGTGCTAGAGAGGGGGGAGGGTTCTCCTACGAGCAGTACTTC.